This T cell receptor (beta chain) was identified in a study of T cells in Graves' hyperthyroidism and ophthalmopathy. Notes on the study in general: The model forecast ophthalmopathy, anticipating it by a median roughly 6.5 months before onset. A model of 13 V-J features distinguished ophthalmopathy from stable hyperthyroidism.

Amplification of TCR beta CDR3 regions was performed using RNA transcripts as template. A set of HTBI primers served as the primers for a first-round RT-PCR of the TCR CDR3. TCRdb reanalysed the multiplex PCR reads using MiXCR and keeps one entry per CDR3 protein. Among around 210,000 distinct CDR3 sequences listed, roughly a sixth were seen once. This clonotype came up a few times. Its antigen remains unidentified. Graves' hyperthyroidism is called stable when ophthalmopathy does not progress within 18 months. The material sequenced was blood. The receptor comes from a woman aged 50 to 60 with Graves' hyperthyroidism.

The CDR3: CAWSVGTGYEQYF. The CDR3 nucleotides read TGTGCCTGGAGTGTGGGGACCGGATACGAGCAGTACTTC. This chain links TRBV30 with TRBJ2-7; D is possibly TRBD1 or TRBD2 (5 bases each). This CDR3 is 13 amino acids long. With 0 bases removed from V and 4 bases from J, the gap between germline ends came to 10 bases. The germline gives CDR1 GTSNPN, CDR2 SVGIG (reference sequence).